This TCR beta chain was sequenced in a study of T-cell reconstitution after alpha-beta-depleted transplantation in children. Losses at the gene ends were 10 bases for V and 6 bases for J; bases not matched to a gene: 11. Germline V gene data show CDR1 as SNHLY and CDR2 as FYNNEI. This CDR3 is built from 14 residues. For TCRbeta, the library was prepared with unique molecular identifiers. MiXCR, applied by TCRdb to the PCR reads, yields one record per CDR3 protein. This sample carries around 340,000 distinct CDR3 sequences, approximately 12% of them seen once, and the ten largest clones take about 3.9%.

The receptor's source is a human donor who donated a stem cell graft to a child with Fanconi anemia. Material: PBMCs, obtained from the stem cell graft. The chain couples TRBV2 to TRBJ2-2; 7 nucleotides match TRBD1. For the CDR3, the DNA is TGTGCCACTTTGGCCACAGGGGAAGCCGGGGAGCTGTTTTTT. Amino acids: CATLATGEAGELFF.